Following are 31 T cell receptor beta chains from one sample sequenced in a study of CD8+CD57+ T cells in acquired aplastic anemia. Genomic DNA provided the template from which TCR beta VDJ and CDR3 profiles were obtained. TCRdb analysed the reads with MiXCR anew, one entry per CDR3 protein. The sample has around 130,000 distinct CDR3 sequences; 48% are singletons. The sequencing sample was made of sorted CD4+, CD8+, or CD8+CD57+ T cells (not recorded which) from PBMCs. The origin of the receptors is a human donor in good health, serving as a control.

This clonotype was picked up many times. The rearrangement uses TRBV11-3 and TRBJ2-1, with TRBD2 matching over 8 bases. Germline CDR1 SGHNT, CDR2 YENEEA. The CDR3 runs 15 residues. V lost 1 base, J lost 8 bases, and 7 bases stayed unmatched. CDR3: CASSLVPGGVYEQFF. Here the CDR3 DNA reads TGTGCCAGCAGCTTAGTTCCCGGGGGGGTCTATGAGCAGTTCTTC.

Ten or more counts support this clonotype. V usage is TRBV6-5 and J usage is TRBJ1-2; 8 positions match TRBD1. The CDR3 contains 17 residues. J lost 4 bases, V lost 0 bases, and 10 bases had no gene match. In germline, CDR1 is MNHEY, CDR2 SVGAGI. CDR3 bases: TGTGCCAGCAGTTACTCTTTTTCGGCAGGGGGCCTCTATGGCTACACCTTC. Protein: CASSYSFSAGGLYGYTF.

The V gene is TRBV24-1, the J gene TRBJ1-1; TRBD1 aligns across 10 bases. This CDR3 comprises 13 residues. Germline CDR1 and CDR2: KGHDR and SFDVKD. The J segment lost 7 bases and the V segment lost 10 bases, leaving 8 bases of the junction unmatched. CDR3 sequence (DNA): TGTGCCACGACTGAGACAGGGGGCGGTGAAGCTTTCTTT. Amino acid sequence: CATTETGGGEAFF.

This clonotype was observed at least ten times. The chain couples TRBV18 to TRBJ2-3; TRBD2 aligns across 8 bases. The germline CDR1 and CDR2 sequences are KGHSH and LQKENI. V shed 1 base and J 0 bases; nucleotides not matched to a gene: 6. There are 17 residues in the CDR3. CDR3 nucleotides: TGTGCCAGCTCACCACTTTTAGCGGGGTCTAGCACAGATACGCAGTATTTT. Protein sequence: CASSPLLAGSSTDTQYF.

This rearrangement joins TRBV13 to TRBJ2-5; 8 bases are a match to TRBD2. Germline values: CDR1 PRHDT, CDR2 FYEKMQ (reference sequence). V trimming: 2 bases; J trimming: 8 bases; junction bases outside the gene matches: 7. This CDR3 spans 14 amino acids. CDR3 nucleotide sequence: TGTGCCAGCAGCTTAACTAGCGGAACCAATACCCAGTACTTC. Its translation is CASSLTSGTNTQYF.

This clonotype was seen only a few times. This rearrangement joins TRBV24-1 to TRBJ2-3; 7 bases agree with TRBD2. Germline CDR1 reads KGHDR; CDR2 reads SFDVKD. The CDR3 extends over 16 amino acids. With V trimmed by 3 bases and J by 3 bases, 8 bases remained unmatched. The CDR3 spells CATSDSVRGTTDTQYF. The CDR3 coding sequence is TGTGCCACCAGTGATAGCGTGCGGGGGACGACAGATACGCAGTATTTT.

The gene calls are TRBV19 and TRBJ1-5, with 11 nucleotides matching TRBD1. Germline lookup yields CDR1 LNHDA and CDR2 SQIVND (reference sequence). This CDR3 spans 17 amino acids. V shed 4 bases and J 1 base; nucleotides not matched to a gene: 6. This chain's CDR3 is CASSKGTGGSSNQPQHF. The CDR3 nucleotides are TGTGCCAGTAGTAAAGGGACAGGGGGTAGCAGCAATCAGCCCCAGCATTTT.

This clonotype was seen once. The chain carries TRBV7-6 and TRBJ2-7; 7 nucleotides align to TRBD1. The trim removed 1 base at V and 0 bases at J, leaving 3 bases unmatched. This CDR3 region has 15 residues. CDR1 is SGHVS, CDR2 FNYEAQ, per germline. The CDR3 spells CASSLGTGASYEQYF. In nucleotides, the CDR3 is TGTGCCAGCAGCTTAGGGACAGGAGCCTCCTACGAGCAGTACTTC.

The chain combines TRBV5-1 with TRBJ1-5, with 9 bases that match TRBD1. The CDR3 covers 13 residues. Looked up from germline, CDR1 is SGHRS and CDR2 is YFSETQ. Unmatched junction bases numbered 1, after V lost 3 bases and J lost 6 bases. In nucleotides, the CDR3 is TGCGCCAGCAGCTCGGGACAGGGTCAGCCCCAGCATTTT. It encodes CASSSGQGQPQHF. Using reference TRBV5-1 and TRBJ1-5 for the parts outside the CDR3, the full variable domain is KAGVTQTPRYLIKTRGQQVTLSCSPISGHRSVSWYQQTPGQGLQFLFEYFSETQRNKGNFPGRFSGRQFSNSRSEMNVSTLELGDSALYLCASSSGQGQPQHFGDGTRLSIL.

This chain connects TRBV29-1 to TRBJ2-7; TRBD2 is a possible D gene (6 bases). Germline CDR1 SQVTM, CDR2 ANQGSEA. The CDR3 is made up of 12 amino acids. V was pared by 7 bases and J by 7 bases, with 17 bases between. The CDR3 spells CSAWTPGGEQYF. For the CDR3, the DNA is TGCAGCGCATGGACACCCGGGGGTGAGCAGTACTTC.

The genes are TRBV29-1 and TRBJ1-4; a weak D match, TRBD1 (5 bases). Germline loops: CDR1 SQVTM, CDR2 ANQGSEA. V was clipped by 3 bases and J by 1 base, with 6 bases between them. The CDR3 loop spans 13 amino acids. CDR3 coding DNA: TGCAGCGTTGATGGGGGAACTAATGAAAAACTGTTTTTT. Encoded protein: CSVDGGTNEKLFF.

The chain employs TRBV29-1 and TRBJ1-1, with D hard to call. Germline CDR1 is SQVTM and CDR2 is ANQGSEA. The CDR3 loop spans 14 amino acids. Deletions cut 3 bases from V and 1 base from J, with 12 bases between. CDR3 nucleotides: TGCAGCGTTGACTCTCCATCGGGGAACACTGAAGCTTTCTTT. Amino acid sequence: CSVDSPSGNTEAFF. The variable domain in full, completed from reference TRBV29-1 and TRBJ1-1, reads SAVISQKPSRDICQRGTSLTIQCQVDSQVTMMFWYRQQPGQSLTLIATANQGSEATYESGFVIDKFPISRPNLTFSTLTVSNMSPEDSSIYLCSVDSPSGNTEAFFGQGTRLTVV.

This clonotype has at least ten counts. The V and J genes are TRBV2 and TRBJ2-2, with D possibly matching TRBD1 (5 bases). Between the trimmed V and J ends, which lost 6 bases and 2 bases, there was a span of 10 bases. CDR1 is SNHLY and CDR2 is FYNNEI in the germline V gene. This CDR3 has 14 residues. The CDR3, as DNA: TGTGCCAGCAGGATCGACAGCAACACCGGGGAGCTGTTTTTT. Its protein is CASRIDSNTGELFF.

The chain uses TRBV2 and TRBJ1-2; D might be TRBD1 (5 bases). Germline CDR1 is SNHLY and CDR2 is FYNNEI. V was shortened by 6 bases and J by 1 base, with 9 bases between the two germline ends. The CDR3 is 13 residues long. As DNA, the CDR3 is TGTGCCAGCAGGGGACTGGTTAACTATGGCTACACCTTC. It yields the protein CASRGLVNYGYTF.

This clonotype turned up a few times. J is TRBJ2-3 and V is TRBV7-2; no reliable D call. Deletions cut 3 bases from V and 0 bases from J, with 4 bases between. The length of the CDR3 is 13 residues. The germline V gene has CDR1 SGHTA and CDR2 FQGNSA. The CDR3 DNA reads as TGTGCCAGCAGCTTTCCGAGCACAGATACGCAGTATTTT. Protein: CASSFPSTDTQYF. The full variable domain, in which reference TRBV7-2 and TRBJ2-3 provide the parts outside the CDR3, is GAGVSQSPSNKVTEKGKDVELRCDPISGHTALYWYRQSLGQGLEFLIYFQGNSAPDKSGLPSDRFSAERTGGSVSTLTIQRTQQEDSAVYLCASSFPSTDTQYFGPGTRLTVL.

This clonotype was counted at least ten times. V and J are TRBV12-3 or TRBV12-4 and TRBJ1-5; D is perhaps TRBD1 (5 bases). The CDR3 length is 15 residues. V dropped 8 bases and J dropped 4 bases, with 18 bases sitting between them. This CDR3 reads CASSNGPGGNQPQHF. CDR3 bases: TGTGCCAGCTCGAACGGCCCGGGGGGGAATCAGCCCCAGCATTTT.

The chain combines TRBV25-1 with TRBJ2-3; 8 bases are shared with TRBD1. The junction had 6 bases not matched to a gene; V was cut back by 3 bases and J by 4 bases. The CDR3 has 15 residues. CDR1 and CDR2 from the germline V gene are MGHDK and SYGVNS. CDR3 DNA sequence: TGTGCCAGCAGTGACCGCGGACAGGGTCCAGATACGCAGTATTTT. Its translation: CASSDRGQGPDTQYF.

The chain uses TRBV10-2 and TRBJ2-3, with 15 bases lining up with TRBD2. CDR1 and CDR2 (germline): WSHSY, SAAADI. The CDR3 consists of 15 residues. The ends lost 8 bases at V and 2 bases at J; junction bases unmatched: 2. DNA of the CDR3: TGCGCCAGCCGGACTAGCGGGGGGGTCACAGATACGCAGTATTTT. Residues: CASRTSGGVTDTQYF.

This clonotype was found once. The genes are TRBV24-1 and TRBJ2-1, with D perhaps matching TRBD1 (5 bases). Trimming shortened V by 7 bases and J by 12 bases, and 18 bases separated the two germline ends. The germline V gene has CDR1 KGHDR and CDR2 SFDVKD. This CDR3 spans 13 amino acids. CDR3 nucleotides: TGTGCCACCAGCTTGAGCCTAACAGGAGTGCAGTTCTTC. Protein: CATSLSLTGVQFF.

The chain is built from TRBV20-1 and TRBJ2-3; tentative D call: TRBD1 (6 bases). Germline-derived CDR1 and CDR2 are DFQATT and SNEGSKA (reference sequence). CDR3 length: 15 residues. V dropped 0 bases and J dropped 0 bases, with 10 bases sitting between them. CDR3: CSARDRGVSTDTQYF. CDR3 nucleotides: TGCAGTGCTAGAGACAGGGGAGTTAGCACAGATACGCAGTATTTT.

The genes are TRBV24-1 and TRBJ2-1, with 7 positions matching TRBD2. There are 14 residues in the CDR3. Trimming removed 3 bases from V and 4 bases from J; junction bases left unmatched: 2. The germline CDR1 and CDR2 sequences are KGHDR and SFDVKD. As DNA, the CDR3 is TGTGCCACCAGTGATCCGGGACTATACAATGAGCAGTTCTTC. It codes for CATSDPGLYNEQFF.

This clonotype was picked up a small number of times. This sequence joins TRBV29-1 and TRBJ1-1; 8 positions match TRBD1. V gave up 6 bases and J gave up 6 bases; unmatched junction bases: 9. From germline, CDR1 is SQVTM and CDR2 ANQGSEA. This CDR3 comprises 13 residues. CDR3 region: CSVRTGTGPEAFF. CDR3 DNA sequence: TGCAGCGTGAGGACAGGGACGGGGCCTGAAGCTTTCTTT.

This clonotype showed up many times. This rearrangement joins TRBV12-3 or TRBV12-4 to TRBJ2-7; possible D gene TRBD2, 7 bases. The CDR3 totals 16 residues. Trimming took off 7 bases at V and 0 bases at J, with 19 bases between the two ends. The CDR3 sequence: CASTLIGGGGSYEQYF. The DNA for the CDR3 is TGTGCCAGCACCCTGATCGGAGGGGGGGGCTCCTACGAGCAGTACTTC.

The chain couples TRBV29-1 to TRBJ1-2, with D perhaps matching TRBD1 (6 bases). Germline V gene data show CDR1 as SQVTM and CDR2 as ANQGSEA. The CDR3 totals 12 residues. Trimming pared 1 base from V and 8 bases from J, leaving 11 bases between. The CDR3 loop is CSVEGDTSGYTF. The CDR3, as DNA: TGCAGCGTTGAAGGGGACACGAGCGGCTACACCTTC.

This clonotype turned up a few times. The CDR3 nucleotides read TGTGCCAGCTCACCCCCGGGACAGGAAAATGAAAAACTGTTTTTT. As protein: CASSPPGQENEKLFF. The V gene is TRBV18, the J gene TRBJ1-4; 8 positions agree with TRBD1. Losses at the gene ends were 3 bases for V and 5 bases for J; bases not matched to a gene: 5. The germline V gene encodes CDR1 KGHSH and CDR2 LQKENI. The CDR3 runs 15 residues. Filled out from reference TRBV18 and TRBJ1-4, the complete variable domain reads NAGVMQNPRHLVRRRGQEARLRCSPMKGHSHVYWYRQLPEEGLKFMVYLQKENIIDESGMPKERFSAEFPKEGPSILRIQQVVRGDSAAYFCASSPPGQENEKLFFGSGTQLSVL.

The chain has TRBV7-7 and TRBJ2-7; D is possibly TRBD1 (5 bases). Germline V lookup: CDR1 SSHAT, CDR2 FNYEAQ (reference sequence). The ends were cut back, 5 bases at V and 11 bases at J, with 19 bases in the middle. This CDR3 contains 13 residues. Here the CDR3 DNA reads TGTGCCAGCAGCCCCGACTCCCGGGCAGGGAAGTACTTC. This gives the protein CASSPDSRAGKYF.

This clonotype was recorded at least ten times. The chain couples TRBV14 to TRBJ2-5; D remains unclear. The CDR3 runs 16 residues. V gave up 6 bases and J gave up 5 bases, with 22 bases separating them. CDR1 and CDR2 (germline): SGHDN, FVKESK. CDR3 loop: CASSPLTLLEKETQYF. The CDR3 coding sequence is TGTGCCAGCAGTCCCCTAACCTTGTTGGAAAAGGAGACCCAGTACTTC.

Worth noting for this clonotype: This likely comes from a read error, as the CDR3 has no conserved phenylalanine or tryptophan at its end. The DNA is left out, because the CDR3 cannot be placed on it with certainty; the CDR3 is given as TCRdb lists it. This chain joins TRBV19 and TRBJ2-6. Germline lookup yields CDR1 LNHDA and CDR2 SQIVND (reference sequence). The CDR3 sequence runs 8 residues, both termini included. CDR3 amino acids: CASKTGTS.

This clonotype was seen repeatedly, ten times or more. The V gene is TRBV19, the J gene TRBJ1-2; tentatively, D is TRBD1 (5 bases). V lost 3 bases and J 0 bases, leaving 8 bases between the germline ends. This CDR3 contains 14 residues. Looked up from germline, CDR1 is LNHDA and CDR2 is SQIVND (reference sequence). CDR3 DNA sequence: TGTGCCAGTAGTATGGTGACAGCTAACTATGGCTACACCTTC. Translating gives CASSMVTANYGYTF.

The chain links TRBV9 to TRBJ1-5; no clear D gene. This CDR3 has 14 residues. In germline, CDR1 is SGDLS, CDR2 YYNGEE. V lost 3 bases, J lost 1 base, and 8 bases lay in between. The CDR3 sequence: CASSGPGSNQPQHF. CDR3 in DNA: TGTGCCAGCAGCGGACCTGGAAGCAATCAGCCCCAGCATTTT.

This clonotype was observed at least ten times. The chain carries TRBV11-2 and TRBJ2-1; 9 bases match TRBD1. With 4 bases clipped from V and 6 bases from J, the junction kept 7 bases outside the gene matches. The germline V gene encodes CDR1 SGHAT and CDR2 FQNNGV. CDR3 size: 15 residues. CDR3 in DNA: TGTGCCAGCAGCTACAGCGGACAGGGGTTCAATGAGCAGTTCTTC. Translation gives CASSYSGQGFNEQFF.